The rows below give T cell receptor beta chains drawn from one sample of a study of CD8+ T cells in alopecia areata. The data were produced by immunoSEQ multiplex PCR, yet TCRdb's version contains in-frame clones alone and is incomplete. The sample yields 55,000 to 65,000 clones, about 40% seen once. Sequenced input: NKG2D-low CD8+ T cells sorted from blood. The origin of the receptors is a human donor with alopecia areata. Each CDR3 is given with its conserved first and last residue. A D gene is named only where the DNA matches it firmly. Part of the rows lack a size; the others show once, few, many or a class for expanded clones.

j_call v_call d_call clone_size cdr3_nt cdr3_aa
TRBJ2-1 TRBV27 TRBD2 . TGTGCCAGCGCGGGGACTAGCGGGATGTACAATGAGCAGTTCTTC CASAGTSGMYNEQFF
TRBJ1-1 TRBV29-1 TRBD1 . TGCAGCGGCCTACAGGGGGCTTCGAACACTGAAGCTTTCTTT CSGLQGASNTEAFF
TRBJ2-7 TRBV4-3 . few TGCGCCAGCAGCGACAAGACGAGAGAGCAGTACTTC CASSDKTREQYF
TRBJ2-3 TRBV6-5 . . TGTGCCAGCAGTCAGCCGGGCCATACGCAGTATTTT CASSQPGHTQYF
TRBJ2-2 TRBV10-3 TRBD2 few TGTGCCATCAGTGAGTCGGCTAGCGGGAGTTCGGGGGAGCTGTTTTTT CAISESASGSSGELFF
TRBJ2-5 TRBV27 TRBD2 . TGTGCCAGCAGTTTATCTGGTAGCGGGGGGGGGCCAAAAGAGACCCAGTACTTC CASSLSGSGGGPKETQYF
TRBJ2-2 TRBV7-2 TRBD1 . TGTGCCAGCAGCCCCCGGACAGGGGGCACCGGGGAGCTGTTTTTT CASSPRTGGTGELFF
TRBJ2-2 TRBV4-3 . once TGCGCCAGCAGCCAAGACAGGCCCGGGGAGCTGTTTTTT CASSQDRPGELFF
TRBJ2-1 TRBV5-4 . few TGTGCCAGCAGCTTGGGGGACGGCAATGAGCAGTTCTTC CASSLGDGNEQFF
TRBJ2-5 TRBV7-8 . . TGTGCCAGCAGCCCGAGTCTTGGGGTTTGGGACTTC CASSPSLGVWDF
TRBJ2-3 TRBV30 . . TGTGCCTGGAGTGATCTGGGCGGAAACACAGATACGCAGTATTTT CAWSDLGGNTDTQYF
TRBJ1-3 TRBV13 TRBD1 . TGTGCCAGCAGCTTAGGGACGGGACAGGGTACCGGAAACACCATATATTTT CASSLGTGQGTGNTIYF
TRBJ1-1 TRBV29-1 . few TGCAGCGTTGGGTCAGGGGACACTGAAGCTTTCTTT CSVGSGDTEAFF
TRBJ2-1 TRBV4-2 . . TGTGCCAGCAGCCAAGTCAAGGGGAACAATGAGCAGTTCTTC CASSQVKGNNEQFF
TRBJ1-1 TRBV7-9 TRBD1 . TGTGCCAGCAGCTTACCCAGGAAAGAAGGGACAGACGGAGCTTTCTTT CASSLPRKEGTDGAFF
TRBJ1-1 TRBV29-1 . . TGCAGCGTTGAGGGGGTGAACACTGAAGCTTTCTTT CSVEGVNTEAFF
TRBJ2-7 TRBV29-1 . few TGCAGCGGGTGGGACAACTCCTACGAGCAGTACTTC CSGWDNSYEQYF
TRBJ1-2 TRBV7-2 TRBD1 once TGTGCCAGCAGCTCACTCTCCAGGGGGCGTGAAGGCTACACCTTC CASSSLSRGREGYTF
TRBJ2-6 TRBV29-1 . few TGCAGCGCATTACATAGTCTCTCTGGGGCCAACGTCCTGACTTTC CSALHSLSGANVLTF
TRBJ1-1 TRBV29-1 TRBD1 . TGCAGCGTGCAGGGGGTCACTGAAGCTTTCTTT CSVQGVTEAFF
TRBJ2-2 TRBV30 . once TGTGCCTGGGACTCCAACACCGGGGAGCTGTTTTTT CAWDSNTGELFF
TRBJ2-5 TRBV7-8 . . TGTGCCAGCACCACCCGAATGAGAGGAGAGACCCAGTACTTC CASTTRMRGETQYF
TRBJ2-7 TRBV5-7 . . TGTGCCAGCAGCCCAGGGAGCGGATACGAGCAGTACTTC CASSPGSGYEQYF
TRBJ2-1 TRBV7-2 TRBD2 few TGTGCCAGCAGCTGGTGGGCTAGCGGGAGGGTCAATGAGCAGTTCTTC CASSWWASGRVNEQFF
TRBJ2-3 TRBV4-1 . . TGCGCCAGCAGCCACGAGTGGGATACGCAGTATTTT CASSHEWDTQYF
TRBJ1-2 TRBV14 . . TGTGCCAGCAGCAAAGGAGGAAAGGGAACAGGCTACACCTTC CASSKGGKGTGYTF
TRBJ1-1 TRBV4-1 . . TGCGCCAGCAGACCCACAGGGAACACTGAAGCTTTCTTT CASRPTGNTEAFF
TRBJ1-5 TRBV21-1 . . TGTGCCAGCAGCAGGTATGGACAGTTGATAAGCAATCAGCCCCAGCATTTT CASSRYGQLISNQPQHF
TRBJ2-3 TRBV28 TRBD1 few TGTGCCAGCAGTTTAGAGGACAGGGGCACAGATACGCAGTATTTT CASSLEDRGTDTQYF
TRBJ2-5 TRBV29-1 . . TGCAGCGTTGAAGCCCTAGAGGGAGAGACCCAGTACTTC CSVEALEGETQYF
TRBJ2-6 TRBV9 . few TGTGCCAGCAGCTCCTCAGGACCTGCGGCCAACGTCCTGACTTTC CASSSSGPAANVLTF
TRBJ2-1 TRBV9 . . TGTGCCAGCAGCTTCCCCAACAGGGATGAGCAGTTCTTC CASSFPNRDEQFF
TRBJ1-4 TRBV7-8 . few TGTGCCAGCAGCTCCTTGGGGGGAACTAATGAAAAACTGTTTTTT CASSSLGGTNEKLFF
TRBJ1-2 TRBV9 . few TGTGCCAGCAGCGAAAGGGGTTATGGCTACACCTTC CASSERGYGYTF
TRBJ2-7 TRBV4-3 TRBD1 once TGCGCCAGCAGCCTCGACAGGGGGCCCCCCTCCGAGCAGTACTTC CASSLDRGPPSEQYF
TRBJ2-7 TRBV30 TRBD2 . TGTGCCTGGCGGACTAGCGGGGTATGGCAGTACTTC CAWRTSGVWQYF
TRBJ2-7 TRBV19 . few TGTGCCAGTAGTATAAATTCCAGGGGATCCTACGAGCAGTACTTC CASSINSRGSYEQYF
TRBJ1-4 TRBV4-1 . few TGCGCCAGCAGCAGGACAGATATTGCAACTAATGAAAAACTGTTTTTT CASSRTDIATNEKLFF
TRBJ2-5 TRBV5-1 . few TGCGCCAGCAGCTTTGATTCCCGGGAGACCCAGTACTTC CASSFDSRETQYF
TRBJ1-1 TRBV19 . many TGTGCCAGTAGGACGACGTCGCGGGGCGAGGACACTGAAGCTTTCTTT CASRTTSRGEDTEAFF
TRBJ2-5 TRBV6-5 TRBD1 few TGTGCCAGCAGTTCCCCCCTGGTCAGGGGGTTAGAGACCCAGTACTTC CASSSPLVRGLETQYF
TRBJ2-3 TRBV23-1 . few TGCGCCACCCCAAGGGGGGGAGGCACAGATACGCAGTATTTT CATPRGGGTDTQYF
TRBJ2-1 TRBV13 TRBD1 . TGTGCCAGCAGCTACAGGGGAACGCCCTACAATGAGCAGTTCTTC CASSYRGTPYNEQFF
TRBJ2-7 TRBV19 . . TGTGCCGCCTCAGGCGGCTACGAGCAGTACTTC CAASGGYEQYF
TRBJ2-7 TRBV29-1 . . TGCAGCGCTATAACAGGGAACGAGGGCGAGCAGTACTTC CSAITGNEGEQYF
TRBJ2-7 TRBV4-1 TRBD1 . TGCGCCAGCAGCCAAGCGACAGGGAACTACGAGCAGTACTTC CASSQATGNYEQYF
TRBJ1-2 TRBV29-1 . . TGCAGCGTTGAAGACAATTCAGAAGGCTACACCTTC CSVEDNSEGYTF
TRBJ2-2 TRBV6-6 . . TGTGCCAGTGGAGACACCGGGGAGCTGTTTTTT CASGDTGELFF
TRBJ2-2 TRBV7-9 . few TGTGCCACCCAGGGGCCGGGCACCGGGGAGCTGTTTTTT CATQGPGTGELFF